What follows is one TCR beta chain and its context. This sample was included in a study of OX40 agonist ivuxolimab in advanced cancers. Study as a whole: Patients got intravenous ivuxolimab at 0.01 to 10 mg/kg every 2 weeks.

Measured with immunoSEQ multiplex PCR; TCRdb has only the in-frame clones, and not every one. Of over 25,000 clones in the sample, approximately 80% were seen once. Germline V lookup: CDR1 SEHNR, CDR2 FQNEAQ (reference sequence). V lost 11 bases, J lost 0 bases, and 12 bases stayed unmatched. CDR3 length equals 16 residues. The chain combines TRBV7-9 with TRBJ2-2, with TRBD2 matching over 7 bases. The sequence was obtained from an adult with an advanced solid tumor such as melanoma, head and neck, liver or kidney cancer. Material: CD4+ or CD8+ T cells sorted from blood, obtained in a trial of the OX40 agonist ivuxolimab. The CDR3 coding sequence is TGTGCCCTAGACCTCGACGGGGGGTCGAACACCGGGGAGCTGTTTTTT. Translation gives CALDLDGGSNTGELFF.